The 27 T cell receptor beta chains below come from one sample, sequenced in a study of T cell responses to AZD1222 COVID-19 vaccine. The assay was immunoSEQ multiplex PCR, and TCRdb's table has in-frame clones only and misses some. The sample has around 150,000 clones, around 92% seen once. Sample: peripheral blood, taken 28 days after the second AZD1222 dose. The receptors were sampled from an adult who received the AZD1222 COVID-19 vaccine.

The CDR3 nucleotides read TGCGCCAGCAGTGTTCCAGGGAACACTGAAGCTTTCTTT. Translation gives CASSVPGNTEAFF. The chain has TRBV10-2 and TRBJ1-1; no definite D call. The CDR3 is made up of 13 amino acids. In germline, CDR1 is WSHSY, CDR2 SAAADI. Trimming took off 4 bases at V and 1 base at J, with 7 bases between the two ends.

The V and J genes are TRBV28 and TRBJ1-5; no clear D gene. CDR1 and CDR2 from the germline V gene are MDHEN and SYDVKM. This CDR3 region has 15 residues. V was pared by 2 bases and J by 0 bases, with 8 bases between. The CDR3 sequence is CASSLGRASNQPQHF. The CDR3 DNA is TGTGCCAGCAGTTTAGGACGGGCTAGCAATCAGCCCCAGCATTTT.

The CDR3 sequence: CASSHYRTENTGELFF. In DNA, the CDR3 is TGTGCCAGCAGCCATTATAGGACGGAGAACACCGGGGAGCTGTTTTTT. The chain uses TRBV3-1 (or the pseudogene TRBV3-2) and TRBJ2-2; D is undetermined. CDR3 length: 16 amino acids. Trimming took off 3 bases at V and 1 base at J, with 12 bases between the two ends. Germline loops: CDR1 LGHDT, CDR2 YNNKEL (reference sequence).

The chain is built from TRBV19 and TRBJ1-2; D may be TRBD1 (5 bases). Germline assignment: CDR1 LNHDA and CDR2 SQIVND (reference sequence). The CDR3 consists of 17 residues. Trimming removed 3 bases at V and 2 bases at J, with 19 bases between. DNA for the CDR3: TGTGCCAGTAGTATCGGATACGTCGCGGGGGGGAACTATGGCTACACCTTC. Its protein is CASSIGYVAGGNYGYTF.

The genes are TRBV5-5 and TRBJ2-3; D is possibly TRBD1 (6 bases). The ends were cut back, 5 bases at V and 1 base at J, with 11 bases in the middle. CDR1 SGHKS and CDR2 YYEKEE come from the germline V gene (reference sequence). The CDR3 is 14 residues long. CDR3 DNA sequence: TGTGCCAGCAGTACAGGGTCGGGCACAGATACGCAGTATTTT. It encodes CASSTGSGTDTQYF.

Concerning this clone: The same CDR3 can be traced to other DNA sequences in this sample. J is TRBJ2-3 and V is TRBV4-2; TRBD2 agrees at 7 bases. This CDR3 comprises 17 residues. The germline gives CDR1 LGHNA, CDR2 YNFKEQ. V was clipped by 3 bases and J by 6 bases; unmatched bases: 15. In DNA form, the CDR3 reads TGTGCCAGCAGCCAGGGGCCCGGCGGGAGATTGGGGGATACGCAGTATTTT. It encodes CASSQGPGGRLGDTQYF.

This clone appeared once. The DNA of the CDR3 is TGTGCCAGCAGAACCGGGACAGGGGACAATTCACCCCTCCACTTT. Translated, it gives CASRTGTGDNSPLHF. This sequence joins TRBV6-4 and TRBJ1-6, with 10 nucleotides matching TRBD1. The CDR3 is 15 residues long. The ends lost 6 bases at V and 7 bases at J; junction bases unmatched: 6. CDR1 is MRHNA, CDR2 SNTAGT, per germline.

The rearrangement joins TRBV29-1 to TRBJ2-6; no reliable D call. V gave up 3 bases and J gave up 1 base, with 7 bases separating them. The CDR3 length is 14 residues. Germline V CDR1 and CDR2: SQVTM, ANQGSEA. In DNA, the CDR3 is TGCAGCGTTGATCCCGGGTCTGGGGCCAACGTCCTGACTTTC. Translated, it gives CSVDPGSGANVLTF. The entire variable domain, with the rest obtained from reference TRBV29-1 and TRBJ2-6, is as follows: SAVISQKPSRDICQRGTSLTIQCQVDSQVTMMFWYRQQPGQSLTLIATANQGSEATYESGFVIDKFPISRPNLTFSTLTVSNMSPEDSSIYLCSVDPGSGANVLTFGAGSRLTVL.

The chain employs TRBV27 and TRBJ2-3; D might be TRBD1 (6 bases). The ends were cut back, 6 bases at V and 2 bases at J, with 9 bases in the middle. From germline, CDR1 is MNHEY and CDR2 SMNVEV (reference sequence). This CDR3 spans 13 amino acids. The CDR3 protein is CASRWDNTDTQYF. CDR3 DNA sequence: TGTGCCAGCAGGTGGGACAACACAGATACGCAGTATTTT.

The chain joins TRBV7-6 to TRBJ2-5; D ambiguous. The CDR3 extends over 15 amino acids. V was shortened by 2 bases and J by 1 base, with 11 bases between the two germline ends. Germline CDR1 and CDR2: SGHVS and FNYEAQ. The chain's CDR3 is CASSLSGYSQETQYF. CDR3 coding DNA: TGTGCCAGCAGCTTATCGGGCTACTCCCAAGAGACCCAGTACTTC. Full variable domain (missing parts from reference TRBV7-6 and TRBJ2-5): GAGVSQSPRYKVTKRGQDVALRCDPISGHVSLYWYRQALGQGPEFLTYFNYEAQQDKSGLPNDRFSAERPEGSISTLTIQRTEQRDSAMYRCASSLSGYSQETQYFGPGTRLLVL.

The gene calls are TRBV19 and TRBJ1-1; 7 bases are a match to TRBD1. CDR3 length equals 14 residues. The V segment lost 6 bases and the J segment 5 bases; nucleotides outside the gene matches: 9. Germline assignment: CDR1 LNHDA and CDR2 SQIVND (reference sequence). The CDR3 region is CASRRGGRETEAFF. The CDR3 nucleotides are TGTGCCAGTAGGAGAGGGGGCCGGGAAACTGAAGCTTTCTTT.

The V and J genes are TRBV5-1 and TRBJ1-2; D uncertain. V was trimmed by 0 bases and J by 8 bases, leaving 14 bases between them. The CDR3 covers 14 residues. Germline CDR1 reads SGHRS; CDR2 reads YFSETQ. The CDR3 loop reads CASSLEDGFRGYTF. CDR3 nucleotides: TGCGCCAGCAGCTTGGAGGACGGCTTCAGGGGCTACACCTTC.

The chain joins TRBV7-9 to TRBJ2-5; perhaps TRBD1 as D (6 bases). Deletions cut 1 base from V and 4 bases from J, with 16 bases between. Germline values: CDR1 SEHNR, CDR2 FQNEAQ (reference sequence). The CDR3 contains 16 residues. CDR3 in amino acids: CASSLGVQGYRETQYF. In DNA form, the CDR3 reads TGTGCCAGCAGCTTAGGTGTTCAGGGGTACCGAGAGACCCAGTACTTC.

The rearrangement links TRBV11-2 to TRBJ2-7; D is possibly TRBD1 or TRBD2 (5 bases each). This CDR3 contains 14 residues. V was shortened by 0 bases and J by 6 bases, with 12 bases between the two germline ends. Germline-derived CDR1 and CDR2 are SGHAT and FQNNGV. In DNA form, the CDR3 reads TGTGCCAGCAGCTTAGATCATTGGGGGAGCGAGCAGTACTTC. Encoded protein: CASSLDHWGSEQYF.

This clone appeared a few times. The J gene is TRBJ1-2, the V gene TRBV29-1; the match to TRBD1 covers 10 bases. The CDR3 totals 18 residues. The V and J ends lost 6 bases and 3 bases, in that order; junction bases with no gene match: 19. CDR1 is SQVTM, CDR2 ANQGSEA, per germline. CDR3 region: CSVTEWTGGKFGYYGYTF. CDR3 coding DNA: TGCAGCGTCACCGAATGGACAGGGGGAAAGTTTGGGTACTATGGCTACACCTTC.

The rearrangement links TRBV30 to TRBJ2-1, with TRBD2 as a possible D gene (5 bases). This CDR3 region has 15 residues. Trimming pared 1 base from V and 0 bases from J, leaving 10 bases between. Germline loops: CDR1 GTSNPN, CDR2 SVGIG (reference sequence). In DNA, the CDR3 is TGTGCCTGGAGTGAGGAGGCCAGCTCCTACAATGAGCAGTTCTTC. This translates into CAWSEEASSYNEQFF.

The chain carries TRBV28 and TRBJ2-7, with D unclear. CDR3 length: 12 amino acids. The germline V and J ends were trimmed by 6 bases and 5 bases, with 11 bases remaining between them. Germline V CDR1 and CDR2: MDHEN, SYDVKM. The CDR3 nucleotides are TGTGCCAGCAGGGCCACCGTGCACGAGCAGTACTTC. Its translation is CASRATVHEQYF.

The chain uses TRBV30 and TRBJ1-1; TRBD1 is a possible D gene (5 bases). V was cut by 2 bases and J by 3 bases, with 10 bases left in between. Germline CDR1 is GTSNPN and CDR2 is SVGIG (reference sequence). CDR3 length equals 13 residues. CDR3 DNA: TGTGCCTGGAGTCCAGGGAGGTACACTGAAGCTTTCTTT. This codes for CAWSPGRYTEAFF.

This clone was picked up one time. V usage is TRBV7-9 and J usage is TRBJ2-7; 7 bases line up with TRBD1. Germline assignment: CDR1 SEHNR and CDR2 FQNEAQ (reference sequence). CDR3 size: 15 residues. V gave up 5 bases and J gave up 0 bases; unmatched junction bases: 7. The CDR3 sequence is CASSRETGSSYEQYF. The CDR3 DNA follows: TGTGCCAGCAGCAGAGAGACAGGGAGCTCCTACGAGCAGTACTTC. Full variable domain (remainder filled in from reference TRBV7-9 and TRBJ2-7): DTGVSQNPRHKITKRGQNVTFRCDPISEHNRLYWYRQTLGQGPEFLTYFQNEAQLEKSRLLSDRFSAERPKGSFSTLEIQRTEQGDSAMYLCASSRETGSSYEQYFGPGTRLTVT.

V usage is TRBV19 and J usage is TRBJ2-3; possibly TRBD2 for D (5 bases). CDR3 length: 14 residues. V was clipped by 6 bases and J by 0 bases, with 10 bases between them. The germline gives CDR1 LNHDA, CDR2 SQIVND (reference sequence). The CDR3 is CASSPGVSTDTQYF. CDR3 coding DNA: TGTGCCAGTAGCCCCGGGGTTAGCACAGATACGCAGTATTTT. The whole variable domain, remainder taken from reference TRBV19 and TRBJ2-3, is DGGITQSPKYLFRKEGQNVTLSCEQNLNHDAMYWYRQDPGQGLRLIYYSQIVNDFQKGDIAEGYSVSREKKESFPLTVTSAQKNPTAFYLCASSPGVSTDTQYFGPGTRLTVL.

V usage is TRBV5-4 and J usage is TRBJ1-1, with 9 bases fitting TRBD1. Germline V gives CDR1 SGHNT, CDR2 YYREEE (reference sequence). The CDR3 is 15 amino acids. V shed 3 bases and J 5 bases; nucleotides not matched to a gene: 8. The CDR3 spells CASSYGHGQGTEAFF. The DNA of the CDR3 is TGTGCCAGCAGCTATGGCCACGGACAGGGGACTGAAGCTTTCTTT.

This clone was detected a few times. This rearrangement joins TRBV28 to TRBJ1-6, with D perhaps TRBD1 (5 bases). Trimming stripped 6 bases from V and 2 bases from J, with 11 bases between. CDR1 and CDR2 (germline): MDHEN, SYDVKM. This CDR3 region has 15 residues. CDR3 residues: CASREEGPYNSPLHF. CDR3 nucleotide sequence: TGTGCCAGCAGAGAAGAGGGGCCCTATAATTCACCCCTCCACTTT.

The chain combines TRBV4-1 with TRBJ1-6; a possible D gene is TRBD1 (5 bases). Looked up from germline, CDR1 is MGHRA and CDR2 is YSYEKL. V dropped 1 base and J dropped 2 bases, with 9 bases sitting between them. The CDR3 covers 16 residues. The DNA for the CDR3 is TGCGCCAGCAGCCAAGTTGGGGGGACCTATAATTCACCCCTCCACTTT. It encodes CASSQVGGTYNSPLHF.

This rearrangement joins TRBV28 to TRBJ1-4, with D hard to call. V lost 7 bases and J lost 7, with 16 bases in between. This CDR3 is built from 14 residues. CDR1 and CDR2 (germline): MDHEN, SYDVKM. Written as DNA, the CDR3 is TGTGCCAGCACCTCCCTGGCCCCGTTTGAAAAACTGTTTTTT. Its protein is CASTSLAPFEKLFF.

This chain joins TRBV5-6 and TRBJ1-5, with a weak D call TRBD1 (5 bases). Germline CDR1 is SGHDT and CDR2 is YYEEEE. The germline V and J ends were trimmed by 1 base and 7 bases, with 12 bases remaining between them. The CDR3 has 14 residues. CDR3 region: CASSLWGMGQPQHF. CDR3 nucleotide sequence: TGTGCCAGCAGCTTGTGGGGGATGGGCCAGCCCCAGCATTTT.

This chain connects TRBV4-1 to TRBJ2-1; 7 bases match TRBD2. V was pared by 1 base and J by 5 bases, with 8 bases of the junction left unmatched. Germline assignment: CDR1 MGHRA and CDR2 YSYEKL. The CDR3 runs 16 residues. The CDR3 nucleotides read TGCGCCAGCAGCCAAGTTCCTGGCCGGGGGGACAATGAGCAGTTCTTC. Its translation: CASSQVPGRGDNEQFF.

The chain is built from TRBV18 and TRBJ2-4; 7 bases fit TRBD2. Germline assignment: CDR1 KGHSH and CDR2 LQKENI. J lost 6 bases, V lost 3 bases, and 14 bases had no gene match. The CDR3 consists of 17 residues. CDR3: CASSPGPSGFYINIQYF. CDR3 DNA: TGTGCCAGCTCACCGGGGCCTAGCGGCTTTTATATAAACATTCAGTACTTC.